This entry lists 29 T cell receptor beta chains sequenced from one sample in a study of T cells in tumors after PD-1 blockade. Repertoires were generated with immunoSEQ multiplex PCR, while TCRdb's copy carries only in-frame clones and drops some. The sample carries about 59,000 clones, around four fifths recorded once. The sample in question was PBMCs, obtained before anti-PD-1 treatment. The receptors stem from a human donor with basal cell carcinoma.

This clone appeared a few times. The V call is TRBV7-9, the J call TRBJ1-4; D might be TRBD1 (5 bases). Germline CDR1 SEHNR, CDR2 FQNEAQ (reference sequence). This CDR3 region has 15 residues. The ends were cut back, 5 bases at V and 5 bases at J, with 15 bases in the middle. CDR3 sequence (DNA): TGTGCCAGCAGCCCCGGGGACCCGGGGAATGAAAAACTGTTTTTT. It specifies CASSPGDPGNEKLFF.

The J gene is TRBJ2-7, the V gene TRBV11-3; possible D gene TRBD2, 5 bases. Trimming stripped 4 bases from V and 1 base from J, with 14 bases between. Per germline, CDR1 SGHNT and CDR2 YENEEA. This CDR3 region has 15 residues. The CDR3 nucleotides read TGTGCCAGCAGCTCTTTCCTAGCCGGGTCCTACGAGCAGTACTTC. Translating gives CASSSFLAGSYEQYF. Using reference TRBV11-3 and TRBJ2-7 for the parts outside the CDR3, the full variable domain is EAGVVQSPRYKIIEKKQPVAFWCNPISGHNTLYWYLQNLGQGPELLIRYENEEAVDDSQLPKDRFSAERLKGVDSTLKIQPAELGDSAVYLCASSSFLAGSYEQYFGPGTRLTVT.

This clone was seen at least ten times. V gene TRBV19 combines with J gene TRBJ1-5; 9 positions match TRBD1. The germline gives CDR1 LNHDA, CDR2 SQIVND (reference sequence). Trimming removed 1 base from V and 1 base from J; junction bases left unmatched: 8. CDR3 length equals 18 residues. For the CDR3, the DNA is TGTGCCAGTAGTATAGCCGGGACAGGGAGCTTGAGCAATCAGCCCCAGCATTTT. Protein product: CASSIAGTGSLSNQPQHF.

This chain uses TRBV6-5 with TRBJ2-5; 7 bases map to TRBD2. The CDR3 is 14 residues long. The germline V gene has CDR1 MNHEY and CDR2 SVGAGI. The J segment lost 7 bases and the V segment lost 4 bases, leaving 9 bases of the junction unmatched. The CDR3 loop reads CASSSKTGGATQYF. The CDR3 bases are TGTGCCAGCAGTTCTAAGACGGGAGGAGCGACCCAGTACTTC.

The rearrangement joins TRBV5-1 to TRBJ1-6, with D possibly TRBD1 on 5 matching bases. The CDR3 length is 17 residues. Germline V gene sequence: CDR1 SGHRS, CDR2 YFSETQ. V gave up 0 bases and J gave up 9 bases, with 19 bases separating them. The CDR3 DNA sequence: TGCGCCAGCAGCTTGGATTTAGGGGCGCGGCAGGGTTCACCCCTCCACTTT. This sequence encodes CASSLDLGARQGSPLHF.

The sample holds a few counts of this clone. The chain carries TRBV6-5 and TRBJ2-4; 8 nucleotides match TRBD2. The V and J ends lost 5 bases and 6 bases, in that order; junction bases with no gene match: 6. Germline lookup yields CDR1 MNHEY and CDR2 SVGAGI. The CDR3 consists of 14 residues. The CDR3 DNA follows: TGTGCCAGCAGTCGGGGGGGCCAGGGAAACATTCAGTACTTC. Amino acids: CASSRGGQGNIQYF.

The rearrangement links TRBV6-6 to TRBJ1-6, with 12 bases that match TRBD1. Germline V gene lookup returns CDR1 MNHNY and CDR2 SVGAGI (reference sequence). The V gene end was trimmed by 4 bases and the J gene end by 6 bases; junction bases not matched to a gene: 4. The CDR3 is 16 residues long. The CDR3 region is CASSSGTGGTNSPLHF. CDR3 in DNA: TGTGCCAGCAGTTCGGGGACAGGGGGCACTAATTCACCCCTCCACTTT.

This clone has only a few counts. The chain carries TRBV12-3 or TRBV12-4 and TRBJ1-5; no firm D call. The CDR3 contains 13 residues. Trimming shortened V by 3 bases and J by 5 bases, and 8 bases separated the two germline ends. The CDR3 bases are TGTGCCAGCAGTTTTGGCTCCCATCAGCCCCAGCATTTT. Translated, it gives CASSFGSHQPQHF.

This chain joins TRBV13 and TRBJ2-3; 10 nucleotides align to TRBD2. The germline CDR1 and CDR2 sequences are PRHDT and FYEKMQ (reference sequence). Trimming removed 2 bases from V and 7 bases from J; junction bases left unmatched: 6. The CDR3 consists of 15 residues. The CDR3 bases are TGTGCCAGCAGCTTATTAGCGGGGGGCCTGAATACGCAGTATTTT. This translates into CASSLLAGGLNTQYF.

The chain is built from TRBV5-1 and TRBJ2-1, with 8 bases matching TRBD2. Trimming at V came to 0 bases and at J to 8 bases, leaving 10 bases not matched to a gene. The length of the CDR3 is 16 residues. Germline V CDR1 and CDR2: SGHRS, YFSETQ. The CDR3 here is CASSLATSGLIHEQFF. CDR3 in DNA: TGCGCCAGCAGCTTGGCTACTAGCGGTTTAATCCATGAGCAGTTCTTC. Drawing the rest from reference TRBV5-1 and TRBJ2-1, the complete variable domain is KAGVTQTPRYLIKTRGQQVTLSCSPISGHRSVSWYQQTPGQGLQFLFEYFSETQRNKGNFPGRFSGRQFSNSRSEMNVSTLELGDSALYLCASSLATSGLIHEQFFGPGTRLTVL.

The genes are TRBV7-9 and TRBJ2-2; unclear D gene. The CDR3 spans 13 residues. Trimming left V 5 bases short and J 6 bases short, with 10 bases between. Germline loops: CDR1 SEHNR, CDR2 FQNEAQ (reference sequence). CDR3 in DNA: TGTGCCAGCAGCCAATCGTCCCCCGGGGAGCTGTTTTTT. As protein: CASSQSSPGELFF.

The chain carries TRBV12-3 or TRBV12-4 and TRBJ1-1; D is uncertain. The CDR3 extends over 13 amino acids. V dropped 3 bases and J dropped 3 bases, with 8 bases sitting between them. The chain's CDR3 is CASSFAGHTEAFF. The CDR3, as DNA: TGTGCCAGCAGTTTCGCAGGCCACACTGAAGCTTTCTTT.

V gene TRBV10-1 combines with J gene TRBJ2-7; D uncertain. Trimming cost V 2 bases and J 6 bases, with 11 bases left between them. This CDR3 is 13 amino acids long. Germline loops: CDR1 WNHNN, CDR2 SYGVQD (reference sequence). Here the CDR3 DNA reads TGCGCCAGCAGTGAGGCGGCCCGCGGCGAGCAGTACTTC. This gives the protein CASSEAARGEQYF.

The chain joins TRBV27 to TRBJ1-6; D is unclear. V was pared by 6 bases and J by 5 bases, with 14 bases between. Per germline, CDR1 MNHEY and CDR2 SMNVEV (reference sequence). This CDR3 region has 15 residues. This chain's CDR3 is CASRYDPTNNSPLHF. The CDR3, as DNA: TGTGCCAGCAGGTACGACCCGACAAATAATTCACCCCTCCACTTT.

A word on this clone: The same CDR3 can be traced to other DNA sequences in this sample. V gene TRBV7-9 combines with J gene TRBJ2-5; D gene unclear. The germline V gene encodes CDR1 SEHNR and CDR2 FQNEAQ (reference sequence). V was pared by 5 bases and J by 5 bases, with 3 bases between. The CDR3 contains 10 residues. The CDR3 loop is CASSRETQYF. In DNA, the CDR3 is TGTGCCAGCAGCCGGGAGACCCAGTACTTC.

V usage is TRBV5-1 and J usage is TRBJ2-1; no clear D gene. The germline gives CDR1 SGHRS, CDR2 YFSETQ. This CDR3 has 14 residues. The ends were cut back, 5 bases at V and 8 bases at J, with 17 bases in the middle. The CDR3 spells CASSISVLEDEQFF. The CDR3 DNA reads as TGCGCCAGCAGTATCAGCGTCCTTGAGGATGAGCAGTTCTTC.

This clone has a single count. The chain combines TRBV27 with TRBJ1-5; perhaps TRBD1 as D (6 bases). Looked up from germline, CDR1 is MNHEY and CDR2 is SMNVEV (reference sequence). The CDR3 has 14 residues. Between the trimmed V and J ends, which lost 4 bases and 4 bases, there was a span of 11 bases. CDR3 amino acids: CASSSQGPNQPQHF. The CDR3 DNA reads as TGTGCCAGCAGTTCTCAGGGGCCGAATCAGCCCCAGCATTTT.

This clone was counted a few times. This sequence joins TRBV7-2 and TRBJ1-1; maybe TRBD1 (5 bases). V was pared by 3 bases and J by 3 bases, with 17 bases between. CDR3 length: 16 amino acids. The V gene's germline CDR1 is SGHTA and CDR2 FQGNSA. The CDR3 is CASSFSRAWGDTEAFF. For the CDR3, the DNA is TGTGCCAGCAGCTTTTCGAGGGCGTGGGGGGACACTGAAGCTTTCTTT.

The CDR3 DNA follows: TGCGCCAGCAGCGCTGGATCATCCGCCCGGAGCACAGATACGCAGTATTTT. Its protein is CASSAGSSARSTDTQYF. The chain recombines TRBV5-1 with TRBJ2-3; D remains ambiguous. Trimming stripped 4 bases from V and 0 bases from J, with 18 bases between. Per the germline V gene, CDR1 is SGHRS and CDR2 is YFSETQ. CDR3 length: 17 residues.

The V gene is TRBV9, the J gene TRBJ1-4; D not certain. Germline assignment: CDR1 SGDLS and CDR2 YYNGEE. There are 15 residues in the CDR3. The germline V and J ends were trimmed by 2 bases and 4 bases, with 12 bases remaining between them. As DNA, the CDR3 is TGTGCCAGCAGCGTGGAGGTCGGATTTAATGAAAAACTGTTTTTT. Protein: CASSVEVGFNEKLFF. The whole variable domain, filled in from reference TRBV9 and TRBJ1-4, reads DSGVTQTPKHLITATGQRVTLRCSPRSGDLSVYWYQQSLDQGLQFLIQYYNGEERAKGNILERFSAQQFPDLHSELNLSSLELGDSALYFCASSVEVGFNEKLFFGSGTQLSVL.

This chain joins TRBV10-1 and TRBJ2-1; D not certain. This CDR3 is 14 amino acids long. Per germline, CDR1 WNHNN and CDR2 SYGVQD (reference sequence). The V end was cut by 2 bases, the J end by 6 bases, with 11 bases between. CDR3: CASSETQLLNEQFF. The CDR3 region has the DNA TGCGCCAGCAGTGAGACTCAGCTACTCAATGAGCAGTTCTTC.

CDR3 loop: CASSMTGPLDAEAFF. The CDR3 DNA reads as TGCGCCAGCAGCATGACAGGGCCGTTAGACGCTGAAGCTTTCTTT. The chain combines TRBV5-1 with TRBJ1-1; 7 positions match TRBD1. The CDR3 sequence is 15 residues long. J was trimmed by 6 bases and V by 4 bases; bases with no gene match: 12. CDR1 and CDR2 from the germline V gene are SGHRS and YFSETQ.

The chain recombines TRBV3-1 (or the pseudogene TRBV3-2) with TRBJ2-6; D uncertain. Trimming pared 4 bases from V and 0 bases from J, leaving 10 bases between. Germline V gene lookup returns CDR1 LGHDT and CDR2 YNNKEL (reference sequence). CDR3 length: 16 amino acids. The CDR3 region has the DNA TGTGCCAGCAGCCCAGTCCTTGTCTCTGGGGCCAACGTCCTGACTTTC. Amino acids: CASSPVLVSGANVLTF.

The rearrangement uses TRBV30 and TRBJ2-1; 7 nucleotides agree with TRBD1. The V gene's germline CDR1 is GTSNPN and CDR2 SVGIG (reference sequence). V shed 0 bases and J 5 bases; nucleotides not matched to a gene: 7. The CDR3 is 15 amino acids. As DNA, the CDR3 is TGTGCCTGGAGTGTACTCGGGACAGACAACAATGAGCAGTTCTTC. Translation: CAWSVLGTDNNEQFF. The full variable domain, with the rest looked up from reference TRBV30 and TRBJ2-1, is SQTIHQWPATLVQPVGSPLSLECTVEGTSNPNLYWYRQAAGRGLQLLFYSVGIGQISSEVPQNLSASRPQDRQFILSSKKLLLSDSGFYLCAWSVLGTDNNEQFFGPGTRLTVL.

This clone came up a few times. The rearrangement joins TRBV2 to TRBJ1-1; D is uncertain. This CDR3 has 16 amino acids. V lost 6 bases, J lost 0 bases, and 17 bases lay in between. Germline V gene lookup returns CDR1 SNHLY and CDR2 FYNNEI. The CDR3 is CASRRRGSNMNTEAFF. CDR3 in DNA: TGTGCCAGCAGGCGTCGTGGCAGCAATATGAACACTGAAGCTTTCTTT.

DNA of the CDR3: TGTGCCAGCAGCTCGGGACTAGCGGGCCGCTACGAGCAGTACTTC. Its protein is CASSSGLAGRYEQYF. The J gene is TRBJ2-7, the V gene TRBV7-9; 12 positions agree with TRBD2. The junction had 4 bases not matched to a gene; V was cut back by 4 bases and J by 3 bases. Germline CDR1 and CDR2: SEHNR and FQNEAQ (reference sequence). The CDR3 length is 15 residues.

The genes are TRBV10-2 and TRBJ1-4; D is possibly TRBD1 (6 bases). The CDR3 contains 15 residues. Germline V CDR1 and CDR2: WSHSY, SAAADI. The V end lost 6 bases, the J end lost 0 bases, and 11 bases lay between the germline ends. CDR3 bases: TGCGCCAGCAGGGGACAAACAACAACTAATGAAAAACTGTTTTTT. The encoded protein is CASRGQTTTNEKLFF.

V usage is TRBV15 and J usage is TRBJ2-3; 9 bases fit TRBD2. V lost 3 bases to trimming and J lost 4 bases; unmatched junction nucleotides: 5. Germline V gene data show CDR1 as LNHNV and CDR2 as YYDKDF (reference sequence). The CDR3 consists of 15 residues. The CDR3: CATSRGGGASDTQYF. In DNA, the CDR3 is TGTGCCACCAGCAGGGGCGGGGGGGCATCAGATACGCAGTATTTT.

In DNA, the CDR3 is TGTGCCAGCGGGGGACGGGGAGCGGGCGAGCAGTACTTC. Translating gives CASGGRGAGEQYF. The rearrangement links TRBV7-9 to TRBJ2-7; tentative D call: TRBD2 (6 bases). The germline V gene has CDR1 SEHNR and CDR2 FQNEAQ (reference sequence). Trimming pared 8 bases from V and 6 bases from J, leaving 17 bases between. CDR3 length equals 13 residues.